This TCR beta chain was documented in a study of breast tumors, draining lymph nodes, adjacent tissues. Study-level points and caveats: Compared with lymph nodes, tumors were less diverse; compared with nontumor tissue, more. Tumor and nontumor repertoires were significantly more similar in luminal-like than in basal-like breast cancer. Tumor T cell lymph node origin was a supported hypothesis, not proven.

Looked up from germline, CDR1 is LNHDA and CDR2 is SQIVND (reference sequence). The CDR3 length is 17 residues. This clonotype was observed a few times. Its antigen remains unidentified. A junction boundary mismatches the germline segment, possibly from a read error. TCRdb itself ran the multiplex PCR reads through MiXCR, one entry per CDR3 protein. The table has around 250,000 distinct CDR3 sequences, around 35% seen once. Samples came from axillary lymph nodes draining the breast cancer. The chain employs TRBV19 and TRBJ2-4, with 10 bases aligning to TRBD1. The sample consisted of axillary lymph node tissue. The receptor comes from a female donor with breast cancer. Some clones in this sample may be carry-over from other donors' samples. This chain's CDR3 is CASSIQGQGLAKNIQSF. CDR3 DNA sequence: TGTGCCAGTAGTATCCAGGGACAGGGGTTAGCCAAAAACATTCAGTCCTTC.